This T cell receptor beta chain was documented in a study of T cell responses to AZD1222 COVID-19 vaccine. About the study: Pooling covered second doses at about 4 or about 12 weeks. Overall study findings and caveats: Donors skewed white British and female; clonal diversity was possibly underestimated.

Assay used: immunoSEQ multiplex PCR; TCRdb lists only in-frame clones, some missing. The table includes 25,000 to 35,000 clones, approximately 91% detected once. The CDR3 sequence is 15 residues long. The ends were cut back, 2 bases at V and 0 bases at J, with 8 bases in the middle. Germline V gene sequence: CDR1 KGHSH, CDR2 LQKENI. Remarks on this clone: Its antigen is not identified.

The chain carries TRBV18 and TRBJ1-5; D remains unclear. This TCR came from an adult in good health. The material sequenced was peripheral blood, taken on day 0 of AZD1222 vaccination. The CDR3: CASSPFRNSNQPQHF. The DNA for the CDR3 is TGTGCCAGCTCACCATTCAGAAATAGCAATCAGCCCCAGCATTTT.